The 26 T cell receptor beta chains listed next were all sequenced from one sample in a study of blood T cells in healthy people across ages (dated by TCRdb to 2015 to 2017). Receptors were amplified or captured by 5' RACE. TCRdb records Illumina HiSeq 2500 as the sequencer. A second PCR of about 6 to 11 cycles was performed with a sample-barcoded 5' primer and a J-beta primer mix. Using fastp trimming at Q25 and MiXCR clonotype assembly, TCRdb reanalyzed the public sequencing data and kept in-frame beta chains. Rows with a matching CDR3 protein are joined into one entry that keeps the most common DNA and genes. The sample table shows about 1.1 million distinct CDR3 sequences, and roughly two fifths are seen once. The ten largest clones add up to about an eighth of the sample. Sequencing used blood. The receptors here all came from a young man in good health.

This clonotype has a handful of counts. This chain links TRBV9 with TRBJ2-7, with D tentatively TRBD1 (6 bases). Looked up from germline, CDR1 is SGDLS and CDR2 is YYNGEE. V lost 0 bases to trimming and J lost 1 base, with 11 bases between them. The CDR3 has 15 amino acids. The CDR3 loop is CASSVAAGESYEQYF. In DNA form, the CDR3 reads TGTGCCAGCAGCGTAGCCGCAGGGGAGTCCTACGAGCAGTACTTC.

The V call is TRBV20-1, the J call TRBJ1-6; a possible D gene is TRBD1 (6 bases). This CDR3 is 17 amino acids long. Trimming removed 0 bases at V and 1 base at J, with 13 bases between. Per germline, CDR1 DFQATT and CDR2 SNEGSKA (reference sequence). CDR3 nucleotide sequence: TGCAGTGCTAGAGATTTCAGGGGAGGGTCCTATAATTCACCCCTCCACTTT. This encodes CSARDFRGGSYNSPLHF.

This clonotype was counted a few times. The chain links TRBV20-1 to TRBJ2-7; D ambiguous. There are 11 residues in the CDR3. The germline V gene encodes CDR1 DFQATT and CDR2 SNEGSKA (reference sequence). V lost 3 bases and J lost 5, with 8 bases in between. The CDR3 nucleotides are TGCAGTGCTAGCATGTTGGACGAGCAGTACTTC. This sequence encodes CSASMLDEQYF.

The V and J genes are TRBV12-3 or TRBV12-4 and TRBJ1-5; tentatively, D is TRBD1 (5 bases). Between the trimmed V and J ends, which lost 8 bases and 6 bases, there was a span of 11 bases. The CDR3 length is 12 residues. This chain's CDR3 is CASGGSTQPQHF. The DNA of the CDR3 is TGTGCCAGCGGGGGGAGTACTCAGCCCCAGCATTTT.

This clonotype was counted a few times. The chain recombines TRBV4-1 with TRBJ2-7; D gene unclear. The V gene's germline CDR1 is MGHRA and CDR2 YSYEKL. V was trimmed by 0 bases and J by 5 bases, leaving 11 bases between them. The CDR3 is 14 residues long. The CDR3 bases are TGCGCCAGCAGCCAAGAGGCCAGTTTGGACGAGCAGTACTTC. It yields the protein CASSQEASLDEQYF.

This clonotype came up a few times. This chain joins TRBV9 and TRBJ1-1; maybe TRBD1 (5 bases). CDR3 size: 15 residues. Germline assignment: CDR1 SGDLS and CDR2 YYNGEE. V shed 2 bases and J shed 4 bases, with 15 bases lying between them. The CDR3 nucleotides read TGTGCCAGCAGCGTTTCCGGGACGGGGGGCACTGAAGCTTTCTTT. It yields the protein CASSVSGTGGTEAFF.

V is TRBV12-3 or TRBV12-4 and J is TRBJ1-4; D call uncertain. The V end lost 1 base, the J end lost 4 bases, and 13 bases lay between the germline ends. This CDR3 spans 16 amino acids. As DNA, the CDR3 is TGTGCCAGCAGTTTAGGTCTAGGGCCGGATAATGAAAAACTGTTTTTT. Protein sequence: CASSLGLGPDNEKLFF.

This clonotype was recorded at least ten times. The V and J genes are TRBV20-1 and TRBJ1-2; D not resolved. Trimming took 0 bases from V and 4 from J, leaving 15 bases between them. This CDR3 has 15 amino acids. Germline lookup yields CDR1 DFQATT and CDR2 SNEGSKA (reference sequence). The CDR3 region is CSARDPQGLTYGYTF. DNA of the CDR3: TGCAGTGCTAGAGATCCGCAAGGGCTAACCTATGGCTACACCTTC.

This CDR3 reads CASSRWTGGDDGYTF. The CDR3, as DNA: TGTGCCAGCAGCCGCTGGACAGGGGGTGACGATGGCTACACCTTC. The genes are TRBV11-2 and TRBJ1-2, with 10 bases matching TRBD1. V was clipped by 5 bases and J by 6 bases; unmatched bases: 9. This CDR3 is 15 amino acids long. The V gene's germline CDR1 is SGHAT and CDR2 FQNNGV.

The genes are TRBV4-3 and TRBJ2-2, with D maybe TRBD2 (6 bases). V was pared by 1 base and J by 3 bases, with 12 bases between. This CDR3 contains 16 residues. Germline V gives CDR1 LGHNA, CDR2 YSLEER. In nucleotides, the CDR3 is TGCGCCAGCAGCCAAGGGAGGGGCAAGGACACCGGGGAGCTGTTTTTT. Amino acid sequence: CASSQGRGKDTGELFF.

This sequence joins TRBV9 and TRBJ2-7; TRBD2 matches 7 bases. Germline V gene lookup returns CDR1 SGDLS and CDR2 YYNGEE. This CDR3 has 17 residues. V shed 0 bases and J 1 base; nucleotides not matched to a gene: 10. The CDR3 DNA reads TGTGCCAGCAGCGTAGATCGGCAGACGGGGGGTTCCTACGAGCAGTACTTC. Protein sequence: CASSVDRQTGGSYEQYF.

V gene TRBV7-8 combines with J gene TRBJ1-6; possible D gene TRBD1, 6 bases. Germline loops: CDR1 SGHVS, CDR2 FQNEAQ. CDR3 length: 14 residues. Trimming took off 3 bases at V and 7 bases at J, with 10 bases between the two ends. CDR3 nucleotide sequence: TGTGCCAGCAGCTTCGGACAGAGCAATTCACCCCTCCACTTT. Translating gives CASSFGQSNSPLHF.

The genes are TRBV12-3 or TRBV12-4 and TRBJ1-1, with unresolved D. Deletions cut 4 bases from V and 0 bases from J, with 12 bases between. This CDR3 has 15 amino acids. This CDR3 reads CASSSRLTMNTEAFF. Written as DNA, the CDR3 is TGTGCCAGCAGTTCCCGCCTTACCATGAACACTGAAGCTTTCTTT.

This clonotype has a handful of counts. The J gene is TRBJ1-2, the V gene TRBV3-1, with D perhaps matching TRBD1 (5 bases). The CDR3 spans 12 residues. V was cut by 7 bases and J by 7 bases, with 13 bases left in between. Looked up from germline, CDR1 is LGHDT and CDR2 is YNNKEL (reference sequence). The CDR3 loop is CASTSGRGGYTF. As DNA, the CDR3 is TGTGCCAGCACCTCAGGGCGCGGTGGCTACACCTTC.

This clonotype showed up just a few times. This sequence joins TRBV10-3 and TRBJ2-5; 7 bases line up with TRBD1. The J call may be wrong; the DNA end is better matched by TRBJ2-7. Germline loops: CDR1 ENHRY, CDR2 SYGVKD. The CDR3 loop spans 14 amino acids. The DNA for the CDR3 is TGTGCCATCAGTCCAACGGGGACAGAGGGCGAGCAGTACTTC. Translation: CAISPTGTEGEQYF.

V gene TRBV20-1 combines with J gene TRBJ2-2; D remains unclear. Germline lookup yields CDR1 DFQATT and CDR2 SNEGSKA (reference sequence). Trimming took off 6 bases at V and 3 bases at J, with 11 bases between the two ends. The CDR3 is made up of 13 amino acids. The CDR3 nucleotides are TGCAGTGCGTCCAGGCCGGACACCGGGGAGCTGTTTTTT. This codes for CSASRPDTGELFF.

This clonotype was observed a handful of times. The chain links TRBV2 to TRBJ2-1; perhaps TRBD2 as D (6 bases). Trimming stripped 7 bases from V and 7 bases from J, with 17 bases between. CDR3 size: 14 residues. Germline V gene lookup returns CDR1 SNHLY and CDR2 FYNNEI. The CDR3 sequence: CASMAGSIANEQFF. As DNA, the CDR3 is TGTGCCAGCATGGCGGGGAGCATCGCGAATGAGCAGTTCTTC.

This clonotype was counted between two and nine times. In DNA form, the CDR3 reads TGTGCCAGCAGGGAACAGGGGGCGGGCGGCTACACCTTC. This gives the protein CASREQGAGGYTF. The V call is TRBV2, the J call TRBJ1-2, with 9 bases aligning to TRBD1. CDR3 size: 13 residues. V shed 6 bases and J 8 bases; nucleotides not matched to a gene: 7. Germline loops: CDR1 SNHLY, CDR2 FYNNEI.

This clonotype occurred once. This could be a read error, since a much larger clone is one nucleotide away. The chain couples TRBV19 to TRBJ1-2; D remains ambiguous. The germline gives CDR1 LNHDA, CDR2 SQIVND (reference sequence). CDR3 length equals 14 residues. The CDR3 region has the DNA TGTGCCAGTAGTATGACCCAGGAGGGCTATGGCCACACCTTC. Its protein is CASSMTQEGYGHTF.

This clonotype turned up a few times. V usage is TRBV7-9 and J usage is TRBJ2-4; TRBD2 is a possible D gene (6 bases). Trimming pared 6 bases from V and 0 bases from J, leaving 9 bases between. Germline CDR1 reads SEHNR; CDR2 reads FQNEAQ (reference sequence). This CDR3 has 14 residues. CDR3 loop: CASRGREAKNIQYF. The CDR3 DNA follows: TGTGCCAGCAGGGGGCGGGAAGCCAAAAACATTCAGTACTTC.

The rearrangement links TRBV6-5 to TRBJ1-5; the D gene is possibly TRBD1 (6 bases). This CDR3 is built from 13 residues. Germline lookup yields CDR1 MNHEY and CDR2 SVGAGI. V lost 5 bases and J 6 bases, leaving 11 bases between the germline ends. In nucleotides, the CDR3 is TGTGCCAGCAGTCACAGGGAAGGTCAGCCCCAGCATTTT. This gives the protein CASSHREGQPQHF.

This clonotype has just a few counts. The gene calls are TRBV29-1 and TRBJ2-1, with unresolved D. The CDR3 runs to 15 residues. Trimming shortened V by 4 bases and J by 0 bases, and 13 bases separated the two germline ends. The V gene's germline CDR1 is SQVTM and CDR2 ANQGSEA. CDR3 region: CSVGGVLSSYNEQFF. The CDR3 coding sequence is TGCAGCGTTGGTGGGGTTCTGAGCTCCTACAATGAGCAGTTCTTC.

This clonotype appeared a few times. This sequence joins TRBV13 and TRBJ2-4; unclear D gene. V gave up 2 bases and J gave up 2 bases, with 13 bases separating them. The CDR3 totals 16 residues. Germline V lookup: CDR1 PRHDT, CDR2 FYEKMQ (reference sequence). CDR3 DNA: TGTGCCAGCAGCTTACAGGTTATAGAGACCAAAAACATTCAGTACTTC. Protein product: CASSLQVIETKNIQYF.

The chain is built from TRBV25-1 and TRBJ2-3; 7 nucleotides agree with TRBD2. The CDR3 has 15 amino acids. CDR1 and CDR2 (germline): MGHDK, SYGVNS. V lost 4 bases to trimming and J lost 3 bases; unmatched junction nucleotides: 7. The CDR3 DNA reads TGTGCCAGCAGTGCGCAGGGAGCGGGGACAGATACGCAGTATTTT. Its translation is CASSAQGAGTDTQYF.

J is TRBJ1-1 and V is TRBV12-3 or TRBV12-4; maybe TRBD1 (5 bases). V shed 3 bases and J shed 10 bases, with 15 bases lying between them. The length of the CDR3 is 13 residues. The CDR3 DNA follows: TGTGCCAGCAGTTTGGGCAAGGGGCGACCAGCTTTCTTT. It yields the protein CASSLGKGRPAFF.

The chain is built from TRBV12-3 or TRBV12-4 and TRBJ2-4, with no clear D. This CDR3 comprises 13 residues. The germline V and J ends were trimmed by 5 bases and 8 bases, with 13 bases remaining between them. The CDR3 region has the DNA TGTGCCAGCAGTGTTTCGGGTTGGGACATTCAGTACTTC. This codes for CASSVSGWDIQYF.